Shown below are 25 T cell receptor beta chains from a single sample sequenced in a study of T cells in Graves' hyperthyroidism and ophthalmopathy. From RNA transcripts, TCR beta CDR3 regions were amplified. A set of HTBI primers served as the primers for a first-round RT-PCR of the TCR CDR3. TCRdb used MiXCR to reprocess the multiplex PCR reads, holding one entry per CDR3 protein. The sample includes roughly 500,000 distinct CDR3 sequences, roughly 50% of them seen just once. The material sequenced was peripheral blood or thyroid tissue (not recorded which). These receptors were collected from an adult woman with Graves' disease, either hyperthyroidism or ophthalmopathy (not recorded which).

The V call is TRBV10-3, the J call TRBJ1-6; D is possibly TRBD1 (5 bases). CDR3 length: 16 residues. V was clipped by 0 bases and J by 2 bases, with 8 bases between them. From germline, CDR1 is ENHRY and CDR2 SYGVKD. The DNA of the CDR3 is TGTGCCATCAGTGAGTCGACAGAACCCTATAATTCACCCCTCCACTTT. Amino acid sequence: CAISESTEPYNSPLHF.

This clonotype was seen just once. The rearrangement uses TRBV20-1 and TRBJ1-2; 7 nucleotides line up with TRBD1. Germline trimming cut 4 bases from V and 4 bases from J; bases unmatched to any gene: 9. CDR1 and CDR2 from the germline V gene are DFQATT and SNEGSKA (reference sequence). There are 14 residues in the CDR3. This chain's CDR3 is CSATKTGYSYGYTF. The CDR3 coding sequence is TGCAGTGCTACGAAGACAGGGTACAGCTATGGCTACACCTTC.

This chain connects TRBV20-1 to TRBJ1-5, with no clear D. This CDR3 is built from 14 residues. Germline values: CDR1 DFQATT, CDR2 SNEGSKA (reference sequence). The V end was cut by 3 bases, the J end by 1 base, with 10 bases between. This chain's CDR3 is CSASRASSNQPQHF. Written as DNA, the CDR3 is TGCAGTGCTAGCCGGGCTAGCAGCAATCAGCCCCAGCATTTT.

CDR3 coding DNA: TGTACCACCACTAGCGGGAGGGCCTCAGGCCGAGAGACCCAGTACTTC. It codes for CTTTSGRASGRETQYF. The chain links TRBV19 to TRBJ2-5, with 13 bases that match TRBD2. Germline CDR1 LNHDA, CDR2 SQIVND (reference sequence). The CDR3 length is 16 residues.

This rearrangement joins TRBV7-6 to TRBJ2-5; D not certain. There are 13 residues in the CDR3. V shed 1 base and J shed 7 bases, with 10 bases lying between them. Germline-derived CDR1 and CDR2 are SGHVS and FNYEAQ. This chain's CDR3 is CASSLEPTRTQYF. Written as DNA, the CDR3 is TGTGCCAGCAGCTTAGAACCCACCCGGACCCAGTACTTC.

The chain has TRBV29-1 and TRBJ2-5; perhaps TRBD1 as D (6 bases). CDR3 length: 14 residues. CDR1 is SQVTM, CDR2 ANQGSEA, per germline. V lost 8 bases to trimming and J lost 5 bases, with 21 bases between them. The CDR3 here is CSLEGGEGSETQYF. CDR3 nucleotide sequence: TGCAGCTTAGAAGGGGGAGAGGGCAGTGAGACCCAGTACTTC.

The sample holds one count of this clonotype. The chain links TRBV15 to TRBJ1-2, with D possibly TRBD1 on 5 matching bases. CDR3 length: 15 residues. Trimming removed 3 bases from V and 3 bases from J, with 14 bases in between. Germline CDR1 is LNHNV and CDR2 is YYDKDF (reference sequence). The CDR3 loop reads CATSSLGLQDYGYTF. Written as DNA, the CDR3 is TGTGCCACCAGCAGCTTGGGACTACAGGACTATGGCTACACCTTC.

This clonotype was seen repeatedly, ten times or more. V usage is TRBV6-5 and J usage is TRBJ1-2; tentative D call: TRBD1 (5 bases). The germline V and J ends were trimmed by 5 bases and 0 bases, with 10 bases remaining between them. Germline assignment: CDR1 MNHEY and CDR2 SVGAGI. The CDR3 extends over 14 amino acids. This chain's CDR3 is CASSLQGPNYGYTF. The CDR3 DNA reads TGTGCCAGCAGTCTTCAGGGACCTAACTATGGCTACACCTTC.

Notes on this clonotype: The final CDR3 position lacks the conserved phenylalanine or tryptophan, pointing to a likely read error. The chain employs TRBV6-5 and TRBJ1-3; 7 positions agree with TRBD1. V lost 3 bases, J lost 3 bases, and 2 bases stayed unmatched. Germline assignment: CDR1 MNHEY and CDR2 SVGAGI. The CDR3 length is 14 residues. The CDR3 sequence: CASSYDRDGNTIYC. CDR3 in DNA: TGTGCCAGCAGTTATGACAGGGATGGAAACACCATATATTGT.

This clonotype was seen more than once but under ten times. This chain connects TRBV29-1 to TRBJ1-2; 9 nucleotides align to TRBD1. With 6 bases clipped from V and 7 bases from J, the junction kept 9 bases outside the gene matches. This CDR3 contains 13 residues. The germline CDR1 and CDR2 sequences are SQVTM and ANQGSEA. CDR3 loop: CSVARTGESGYTF. Here the CDR3 DNA reads TGCAGCGTGGCCCGGACAGGGGAGAGTGGCTACACCTTC.

This clonotype came up many times. The chain employs TRBV9 and TRBJ2-2; D uncertain. CDR1 and CDR2 (germline): SGDLS, YYNGEE. CDR3 size: 15 residues. Trimming removed 3 bases at V and 6 bases at J, with 15 bases between. The CDR3 reads CASSASGLGSGELFF. CDR3 nucleotides: TGTGCCAGCAGCGCCTCCGGTTTGGGCTCCGGGGAGCTGTTTTTT.

This clonotype occurred a few times. J is TRBJ1-2 and V is TRBV5-1; D is perhaps TRBD1 (5 bases). Germline assignment: CDR1 SGHRS and CDR2 YFSETQ. The CDR3 runs to 12 residues. Trimming cost V 0 bases and J 14 bases, with 14 bases left between them. As DNA, the CDR3 is TGCGCCAGCAGCTTGGACGAAGGGGTAGGGACCTTC. Amino acids: CASSLDEGVGTF. The full variable domain, in which reference TRBV5-1 and TRBJ1-2 provide the parts outside the CDR3, is KAGVTQTPRYLIKTRGQQVTLSCSPISGHRSVSWYQQTPGQGLQFLFEYFSETQRNKGNFPGRFSGRQFSNSRSEMNVSTLELGDSALYLCASSLDEGVGTFGSGTRLTVV.

Ten or more counts support this clonotype. The J gene is TRBJ2-5, the V gene TRBV7-2; 7 positions agree with TRBD2. V dropped 1 base and J dropped 6; count of bases not matched to a gene: 11. The CDR3 extends over 16 amino acids. Germline lookup yields CDR1 SGHTA and CDR2 FQGNSA. CDR3 sequence: CASSLVGAGAVKTQYF. The CDR3 coding sequence is TGTGCCAGCAGCTTAGTAGGGGCGGGAGCTGTGAAGACCCAGTACTTC.

This clonotype has ten or more counts. The chain recombines TRBV6-5 with TRBJ2-7; 9 positions match TRBD1. CDR3 length: 14 amino acids. With 4 bases clipped from V and 7 bases from J, the junction kept 8 bases outside the gene matches. Germline V lookup: CDR1 MNHEY, CDR2 SVGAGI. CDR3 amino acids: CASSSGQGFREQYF. The CDR3 DNA follows: TGTGCCAGCAGTTCGGGACAGGGCTTTCGGGAGCAGTACTTC.

The genes are TRBV15 and TRBJ2-7; perhaps TRBD2 as D (6 bases). V lost 0 bases and J lost 3, with 9 bases in between. This CDR3 comprises 14 residues. Looked up from germline, CDR1 is LNHNV and CDR2 is YYDKDF (reference sequence). The CDR3 nucleotides read TGTGCCACCAGCAGAGAAGGGGACTTCTACGAGCAGTACTTC. Translation gives CATSREGDFYEQYF.

The V call is TRBV7-9, the J call TRBJ2-7; perhaps TRBD1 as D (5 bases). V was clipped by 8 bases and J by 5 bases, with 16 bases between them. The V gene's germline CDR1 is SEHNR and CDR2 FQNEAQ (reference sequence). The CDR3 consists of 13 residues. The CDR3 coding sequence is TGTGCCAGCGTTGTTTCAGGGATCCACGAGCAGTACTTC. It is translated as CASVVSGIHEQYF.

This clonotype was seen repeatedly, ten times or more. Lacking the conserved final phenylalanine or tryptophan, this CDR3 likely reflects a read error. This chain connects TRBV11-2 to TRBJ1-5; no reliable D call. Between the trimmed V and J ends, which lost 0 bases and 6 bases, there was a span of 6 bases. There are 13 residues in the CDR3. From germline, CDR1 is SGHAT and CDR2 FQNNGV. As DNA, the CDR3 is TGTGCCAGCAGCTTAGAGCGGGGTCAGCCCCAGCATTGT. Its translation: CASSLERGQPQHC.

This clonotype was observed many times. V and J are TRBV18 and TRBJ1-5; D ambiguous. Germline V gene sequence: CDR1 KGHSH, CDR2 LQKENI. V lost 5 bases and J 3 bases, leaving 8 bases between the germline ends. CDR3 length: 13 residues. The CDR3 nucleotides are TGTGCCAGCTCATGGGAACTCAATCAGCCCCAGCATTTT. It is translated as CASSWELNQPQHF.

As concerns this clonotype: It is likely a read error, because the conserved phenylalanine at the end of the CDR3 is missing. Because the CDR3's place on the DNA is in doubt, the DNA is left out and the CDR3 is given as listed by TCRdb. The CDR3 region is CASSEGQRTTY. The rearrangement joins TRBV7-9 to TRBJ1-2; the table calls TRBD1, which could not be checked here. CDR1 is SEHNR, CDR2 FQNEAQ, per germline (reference sequence). Termini included, the CDR3 measures 11 amino acids.

About this clonotype: A much more abundant neighbour one base away suggests this may be a read error. The chain joins TRBV2 to TRBJ1-2; no definite D call. The V gene's germline CDR1 is SNHLY and CDR2 FYNNEI. The CDR3 sequence is 13 residues long. Trimming stripped 5 bases from V and 4 bases from J, with 11 bases between. The CDR3 loop is CASSPYTTYGYTF. The CDR3 DNA reads TGTGCCAGCAGTCCCTATACCACCTATGGCTACACCTTC. Full variable domain (remainder filled in from reference TRBV2 and TRBJ1-2): EPEVTQTPSHQVTQMGQEVILRCVPISNHLYFYWYRQILGQKVEFLVSFYNNEISEKSEIFDDQFSVERPDGSNFTLKIRSTKLEDSAMYFCASSPYTTYGYTFGSGTRLTVV.

This chain joins TRBV20-1 and TRBJ2-2, with D perhaps being TRBD1 or TRBD2 (5 bases each). This CDR3 comprises 12 residues. The germline V gene encodes CDR1 DFQATT and CDR2 SNEGSKA (reference sequence). V shed 3 bases and J shed 8 bases, with 10 bases lying between them. The CDR3 DNA reads as TGCAGTGCTAGGGGACCCTCTGGGGAGCTGTTTTTT. This codes for CSARGPSGELFF.

This clonotype was seen many times. The chain recombines TRBV6-1 with TRBJ2-2; D not resolved. Germline CDR1 MNHNS, CDR2 SASEGT. V was cut by 6 bases and J by 1 base, with 12 bases left in between. This CDR3 contains 15 residues. Here the CDR3 DNA reads TGTGCCAGCAGCATCACGTACCTGAACACCGGGGAGCTGTTTTTT. Encoded protein: CASSITYLNTGELFF.

This clonotype has a handful of counts. The genes are TRBV7-8 and TRBJ1-1, with 8 nucleotides matching TRBD1. Germline CDR1 reads SGHVS; CDR2 reads FQNEAQ. The V and J ends lost 5 bases and 7 bases, in that order; junction bases with no gene match: 9. CDR3 size: 14 residues. This CDR3 is CASSPRTGLGEAFF. In DNA, the CDR3 is TGTGCCAGCAGCCCGCGGACAGGGCTCGGTGAAGCTTTCTTT.

This clonotype has a count of ten or more. The chain recombines TRBV7-9 with TRBJ2-7, with 7 bases identical to TRBD1. The CDR3 consists of 14 residues. Germline values: CDR1 SEHNR, CDR2 FQNEAQ (reference sequence). Trimming took 5 bases from V and 8 from J; bases not matched to a gene: 12. CDR3 protein: CASSPRQGGGKQYF. The CDR3 coding sequence is TGTGCCAGCAGCCCCCGACAGGGCGGTGGGAAGCAGTACTTC.

This clonotype appeared a single time. The CDR3 DNA reads as TGTGCCAGCAGCCTCCGGGCATCTGGGGCCAACGTCCTGACTTTC. Residues: CASSLRASGANVLTF. The chain employs TRBV9 and TRBJ2-6; D ambiguous. This CDR3 contains 15 residues. Trimming left V 4 bases short and J 1 base short, with 9 bases between. The germline gives CDR1 SGDLS, CDR2 YYNGEE. The full variable domain, completed using reference TRBV9 and TRBJ2-6, is DSGVTQTPKHLITATGQRVTLRCSPRSGDLSVYWYQQSLDQGLQFLIQYYNGEERAKGNILERFSAQQFPDLHSELNLSSLELGDSALYFCASSLRASGANVLTFGAGSRLTVL.